This T cell receptor (beta chain) was observed in a study of monozygotic twins with inflammatory bowel disease. Nested PCRs of approximately 16 and 10 cycles, two in total, were run on TCRalpha and TCRbeta cDNA. From the 5' RACE reads, TCRdb lists one entry per CDR3 protein and no DNA. The specimen's table records some 200,000 distinct CDR3 sequences. Germline V CDR1 and CDR2: SGHAT, FQNNGV. The CDR3 loop spans 17 amino acids. Sequenced input: blood. The J gene is TRBJ1-6, the V gene TRBV11-2. The sequence came from a human donor with ulcerative colitis or Crohn's disease, or a healthy co-twin of an affected twin (not recorded which). CDR3 sequence: CASSHPSGGTELTPLHF. Together with reference TRBV11-2 and TRBJ1-6, the CDR3 gives the full variable domain: EAGVAQSPRYKIIEKRQSVAFWCNPISGHATLYWYQQILGQGPKLLIQFQNNGVVDDSQLPKDRFSAERLKGVDSTLKIQPAKLEDSAVYLCASSHPSGGTELTPLHFGNGTRLTVT.